This T cell receptor (beta chain) was captured in a study of patients and donors after allogeneic stem cell transplantation. Via MiXCR, TCRdb re-called the RT-PCR reads, giving one row per CDR3 protein. The sample lists fewer than 250,000 distinct CDR3 sequences; 14% were seen once. The V and J ends lost 3 bases and 2 bases, in that order; junction bases with no gene match: 9. This CDR3 contains 16 residues. CDR1 and CDR2 (germline): KGHSH, LQKENI. The rearrangement links TRBV18 to TRBJ2-7, with 8 nucleotides matching TRBD1. The sequence came from a human donor who was either an allogeneic HSCT recipient or a stem cell or donor lymphocyte infusion donor (not recorded which). It is not recorded whose cells these are; they may come from a transplant donor. Sequenced input: blood, either unsorted or a sorted T cell fraction (not recorded which). The CDR3 DNA follows: TGTGCCAGCTCACCCCAGGGGACAGGTGGAGCCTACGAGCAGTACTTC. This translates into CASSPQGTGGAYEQYF.